This T cell receptor beta chain was documented in a study of human T cells and chemical hapten exposure. Across the whole study: Sensitization applied 2% DPC to approximately 2 cm by approximately 2 cm of upper inner arm skin.

This clonotype has just one count. A much larger clone sits a single nucleotide away, making a read error possible. Time point: patch test 2, 6 weeks after DPC sensitization. The treatment denotes: therapeutic diphenylcyclopropenone sensitization with weekly scalp DPC. Via MiXCR, TCRdb re-called the RACE reads, giving one row per CDR3 protein. The sample shows just over 350,000 distinct CDR3 sequences, about 6% of them seen only once. CDR3 length: 16 amino acids. The chain recombines TRBV12-3 or TRBV12-4 with TRBJ2-3; 9 nucleotides align to TRBD2. The TCR was taken from a woman between 18 and 29 years old with alopecia areata. Some clones in this sample may be carry-over from other donors' samples. Here the sequenced sample was whole blood, taken in connection with sensitization to the hapten diphenylcyclopropenone (DPC). This CDR3 is CASRASGVGATDTKYF. For the CDR3, the DNA is TGTGCCAGCAGAGCTAGCGGGGTCGGAGCCACAGATACGAAGTATTTT.